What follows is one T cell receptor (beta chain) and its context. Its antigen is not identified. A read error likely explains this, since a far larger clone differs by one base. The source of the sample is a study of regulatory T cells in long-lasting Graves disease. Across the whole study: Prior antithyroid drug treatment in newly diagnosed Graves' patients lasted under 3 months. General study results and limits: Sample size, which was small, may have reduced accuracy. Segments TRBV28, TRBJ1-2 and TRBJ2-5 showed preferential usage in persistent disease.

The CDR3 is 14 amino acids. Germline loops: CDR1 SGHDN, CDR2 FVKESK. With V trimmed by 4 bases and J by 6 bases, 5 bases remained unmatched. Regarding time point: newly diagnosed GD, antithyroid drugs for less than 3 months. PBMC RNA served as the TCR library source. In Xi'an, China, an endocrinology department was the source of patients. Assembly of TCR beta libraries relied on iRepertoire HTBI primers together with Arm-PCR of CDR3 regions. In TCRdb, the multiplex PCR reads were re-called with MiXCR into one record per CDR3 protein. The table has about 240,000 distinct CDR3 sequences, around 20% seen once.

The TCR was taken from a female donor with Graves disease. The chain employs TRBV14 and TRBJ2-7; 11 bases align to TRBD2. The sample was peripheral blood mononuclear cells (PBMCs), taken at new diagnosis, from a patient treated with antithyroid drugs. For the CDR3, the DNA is TGTGCCAGCAGCCGGACTAGCGGGTCGGGCGAGCAGTACTTC. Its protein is CASSRTSGSGEQYF.